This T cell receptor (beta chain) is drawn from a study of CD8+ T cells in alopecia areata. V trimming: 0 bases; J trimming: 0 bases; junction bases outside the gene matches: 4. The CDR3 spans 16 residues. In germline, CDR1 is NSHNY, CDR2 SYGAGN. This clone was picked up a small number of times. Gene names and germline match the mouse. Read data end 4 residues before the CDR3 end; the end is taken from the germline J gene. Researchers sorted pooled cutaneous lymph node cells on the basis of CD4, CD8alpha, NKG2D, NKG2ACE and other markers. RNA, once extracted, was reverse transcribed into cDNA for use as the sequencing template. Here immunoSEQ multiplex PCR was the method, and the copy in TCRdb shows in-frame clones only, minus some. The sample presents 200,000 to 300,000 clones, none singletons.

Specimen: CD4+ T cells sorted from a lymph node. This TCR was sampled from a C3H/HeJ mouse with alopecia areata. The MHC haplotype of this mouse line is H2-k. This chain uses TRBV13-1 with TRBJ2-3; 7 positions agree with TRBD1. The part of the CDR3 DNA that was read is TGTGCCAGCAGTGATGGGGGGACAGATAGTGCAGAA. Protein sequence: CASSDGGTDSAE. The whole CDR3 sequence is CASSDGGTDSAETLYF.